These T cell receptor beta chains were read from a single sample in a study of human T cells and chemical hapten exposure. TCRdb independently ran MiXCR on the RACE reads; one entry per CDR3 protein. The repertoire consists of approximately 100,000 distinct CDR3 sequences, with less than 10% occurring once and the leading ten covering approximately 3%. The sample here was whole blood, taken in connection with sensitization to the hapten diphenylcyclopropenone (DPC). The receptors shown here come from a woman in her 40s with alopecia areata. Some clones in this sample may be carry-over from other donors' samples. Each CDR3 is given with its conserved first and last residue. D genes are given only for firm matches. Only some rows state a clone size, as once, few, many or a class for expanded clones.

TRBJ2-7 | . | . | TRBV28 | CASSRMMEPYEQYF | TGTGCCAGCAGCCGCATGATGGAACCCTACGAGCAGTACTTC
TRBJ1-2 | few | TRBD1 | TRBV30 | CAWSGTGGASTF | TGTGCCTGGAGCGGGACAGGGGGCGCGTCCACCTTC
TRBJ1-3 | . | . | TRBV5-1 | CASSLRGAESGNTIYF | TGCGCCAGCAGCTTAAGGGGAGCTGAATCTGGAAACACCATATATTTT
TRBJ1-2 | . | TRBD1 | TRBV12-3/TRBV12-4 | CASTRQGAYDGYTF | TGTGCCAGCACCAGACAGGGGGCTTACGATGGCTACACCTTC
TRBJ1-1 | once | . | TRBV2 | CASSGQHEAFF | TGTGCCAGCAGTGGGCAGCATGAAGCTTTCTTT
TRBJ1-4 | few | TRBD1 | TRBV28 | CASTTPTGQNEKLFF | TGTGCCAGCACCACTCCGACGGGACAGAATGAAAAACTGTTTTTT
TRBJ2-3 | . | . | TRBV5-1 | CASAVIPTDTQYF | TGCGCCAGCGCAGTAATACCAACAGATACGCAGTATTTT
TRBJ2-7 | . | . | TRBV10-3 | CAISLQGDEQYF | TGTGCCATCAGTTTACAGGGAGACGAGCAGTACTTC
TRBJ1-6 | many | . | TRBV6-5 | CASSLTGSPLHF | TGTGCCAGCAGCTTGACAGGTTCACCCCTCCACTTT
TRBJ1-1 | few | . | TRBV11-2 | CASSLSAFPEAFF | TGTGCCAGCAGCTTATCGGCGTTCCCTGAAGCTTTCTTT
TRBJ2-5 | . | . | TRBV4-3 | CASSQDRSASGVQETQYF | TGCGCCAGCAGCCAAGATCGTTCAGCCTCGGGGGTCCAAGAGACCCAGTACTTC
TRBJ1-5 | many | . | TRBV10-3 | CAISEDYTGQPQHF | TGTGCCATCAGTGAAGATTATACTGGTCAGCCCCAGCATTTT
TRBJ2-3 | . | . | TRBV20-1 | CSAPDRSEGDTLYF | TGCAGTGCCCCGGACCGTTCAGAGGGAGATACGCTGTATTTT
TRBJ1-2 | . | TRBD1 | TRBV6-2/TRBV6-3 | CASRGTGENYGYTF | TGTGCCAGCAGGGGGACAGGAGAAAACTATGGCTACACCTTC
TRBJ1-5 | . | . | TRBV5-1 | CASSFRIQGRNQPQHF | TGCGCCAGCAGCTTTCGGATCCAGGGTCGCAATCAGCCCCAGCATTTT
TRBJ1-2 | many | . | TRBV6-5 | CASSYGRAYGYTF | TGTGCCAGCAGTTACGGCAGGGCCTATGGCTACACCTTC
TRBJ1-1 | few | . | TRBV27 | CASSSRPSGTEAFF | TGTGCCAGCAGTTCAAGACCGTCAGGCACTGAAGCTTTCTTT
TRBJ1-6 | . | . | TRBV27 | CASSLASSYNSPLHF | TGTGCCAGCAGTTTAGCGAGCTCCTATAATTCACCCCTCCACTTT
TRBJ1-5 | many | . | TRBV20-1 | CSAREMGRAGIQPQHF | TGCAGTGCTAGAGAGATGGGACGGGCTGGGATACAGCCCCAGCATTTT